This T cell receptor beta chain was captured by sequencing in a study of technical replicates of blood from a few donors. The ends were cut back, 4 bases at V and 4 bases at J, with 17 bases in the middle. The CDR3 extends over 15 amino acids. In germline, CDR1 is SGDLS, CDR2 YYNGEE. This clone appeared a few times. Profiled with immunoSEQ multiplex PCR; TCRdb holds only in-frame clones, not every one. This table has 100,000 or so clones, roughly 95% appearing once. The chain carries TRBV9 and TRBJ1-1; possible D gene TRBD1, 6 bases. This sequence was found in a human donor in good health. The specimen was T cells isolated from PBMCs. The CDR3 region is CASSNSQGGGTEAFF. DNA of the CDR3: TGTGCCAGCAGCAACAGCCAGGGAGGGGGCACTGAAGCTTTCTTT.